The subject of this entry is one T cell receptor (beta chain). No antigen is known for it. The CDR3 has 13 amino acids. With 6 bases clipped from V and 2 bases from J, the junction kept 2 bases outside the gene matches. In germline, CDR1 is SGHRS, CDR2 YFSETQ. This sample is part of a study of vaccination and CD4 T cells after COVID-19. Whole-study findings and limits: Convalescent patients were relatively few, and early post-infection timepoints were missing. In convalescent patients, 304 of 307 vaccine-specific clones were spike mono-reactive.

Described treatment: approximately 10-day PBMC culture with coronavirus spike peptide pools or control peptides (ViraFEST assay). PBMCs, plated at about 2.2 million per well, were grown in the presence of approximately 10 IU/ml IL-2 and around 10 ug/ml peptide pools. Researchers used the Oncomine TCR Beta short-read assay to sequence DNA from cultured CD4+ T cells. Genomic DNA extraction was carried out from cultured CD4+ T cells. TCRdb re-analysed the PCR reads in MiXCR, keeping a single row per CDR3 protein. Of roughly 10,000 distinct CDR3 sequences detected, 30% appear once; the ten largest clones hold over 8%.

This receptor was obtained from a human donor who had recovered from COVID-19. The sample here was CD4+ T cells from blood, cultured in vitro, taken after SARS-CoV-2 vaccination. The chain employs TRBV5-1 and TRBJ2-7, with TRBD1 matching 10 bases. CDR3 in amino acids: CASKGQGPYEQYF. The CDR3 DNA reads as TGCGCCAGCAAGGGACAGGGGCCCTACGAGCAGTACTTC.